This T cell receptor (beta chain) was recovered during a study of OX40 agonist ivuxolimab in advanced cancers. Sequencing was performed with immunoSEQ multiplex PCR; in TCRdb, only in-frame clones are kept and a portion is missing. The table lists 60,000 to 80,000 clones, about 85% of them singletons, with almost 6% in the top ten. The clonotype originates from an adult with an advanced solid tumor such as melanoma, head and neck, liver or kidney cancer. Sequences were derived from CD4+ or CD8+ T cells sorted from blood, sampled in a trial of the OX40 agonist ivuxolimab.

The CDR3 sequence is CASSYSTSGRYNEQFF. The DNA of the CDR3 is TGTGCCAGCAGTTACTCGACTAGCGGGAGGTACAATGAGCAGTTCTTC. The chain uses TRBV6-5 and TRBJ2-1, with 13 bases identical to TRBD2. Germline V gives CDR1 MNHEY, CDR2 SVGAGI. V lost 0 bases, J lost 4 bases, and 0 bases stayed unmatched. The CDR3 is 16 residues long.